This TCR beta chain is drawn from a study of graft-versus-host responses after intestinal transplantation. Irradiated, violet-dye-labeled stimulators (approximately 200,000) were plated alongside approximately 200,000 CFSE-labeled responders. The CDR3 has 12 residues. Trimming removed 9 bases at V and 3 bases at J, with 11 bases between. Germline V gene sequence: CDR1 SNHLY, CDR2 FYNNEI. The table came from immunoSEQ multiplex PCR; TCRdb's copy has only in-frame clones and leaves some out. This sample has more than 10,000 clones, with 30% found just once. This chain links TRBV2 with TRBJ1-1, with D possibly TRBD1 on 5 matching bases. The TCR comes from a human patient who received an intestinal transplant. The sample consisted of alloreactive CD8+ T cells from a mixed lymphocyte reaction culture, taken before intestinal transplant. Subset of the sample: CFSE-low proliferating T cells sorted from roughly 6-day pre-transplant mixed lymphocyte reaction (GvH or HvG direction). CDR3 amino acids: CARGGMDTEAFF. CDR3 sequence (DNA): TGTGCCAGGGGGGGTATGGACACTGAAGCTTTCTTT. Supplemented by reference TRBV2 and TRBJ1-1, the full variable domain reads EPEVTQTPSHQVTQMGQEVILRCVPISNHLYFYWYRQILGQKVEFLVSFYNNEISEKSEIFDDQFSVERPDGSNFTLKIRSTKLEDSAMYFCARGGMDTEAFFGQGTRLTVV.